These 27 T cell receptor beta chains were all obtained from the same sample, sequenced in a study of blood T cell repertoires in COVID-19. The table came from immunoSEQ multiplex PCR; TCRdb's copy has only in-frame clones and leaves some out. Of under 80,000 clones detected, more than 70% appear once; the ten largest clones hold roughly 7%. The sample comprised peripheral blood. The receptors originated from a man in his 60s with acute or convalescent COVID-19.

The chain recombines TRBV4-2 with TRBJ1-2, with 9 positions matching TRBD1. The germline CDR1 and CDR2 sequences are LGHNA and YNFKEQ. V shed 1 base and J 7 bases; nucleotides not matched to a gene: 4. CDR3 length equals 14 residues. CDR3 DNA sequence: TGTGCCAGCAGCCAAGCCGACAGGGGGGCTGGCTACACCTTC. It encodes CASSQADRGAGYTF.

The chain's CDR3 is CASTHDRSYGYTF. The CDR3 DNA reads TGCGCCAGCACTCACGACAGAAGCTATGGCTACACCTTC. This sequence joins TRBV10-1 and TRBJ1-2; tentative D call: TRBD1 (5 bases). Germline values: CDR1 WNHNN, CDR2 SYGVQD (reference sequence). This CDR3 region has 13 residues. V was trimmed by 7 bases and J by 4 bases, leaving 13 bases between them.

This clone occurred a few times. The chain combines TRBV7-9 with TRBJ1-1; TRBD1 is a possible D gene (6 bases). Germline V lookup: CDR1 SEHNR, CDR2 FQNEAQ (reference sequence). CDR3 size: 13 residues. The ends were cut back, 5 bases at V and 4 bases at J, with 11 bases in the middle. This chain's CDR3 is CASSLRGGTEAFF. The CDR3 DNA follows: TGTGCCAGCAGCCTCAGGGGCGGCACTGAAGCTTTCTTT.

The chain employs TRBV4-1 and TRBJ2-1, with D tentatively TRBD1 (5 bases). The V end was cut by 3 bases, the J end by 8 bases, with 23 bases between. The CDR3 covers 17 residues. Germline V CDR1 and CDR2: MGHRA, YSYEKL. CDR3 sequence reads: CASSQTFIGAQRDEQFF. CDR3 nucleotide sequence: TGCGCCAGCAGCCAGACTTTCATTGGGGCCCAGCGCGATGAGCAGTTCTTC.

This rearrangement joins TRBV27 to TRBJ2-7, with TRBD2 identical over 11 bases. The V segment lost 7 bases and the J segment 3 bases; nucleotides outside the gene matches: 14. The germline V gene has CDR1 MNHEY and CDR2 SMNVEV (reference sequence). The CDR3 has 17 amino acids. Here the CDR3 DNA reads TGTGCCAGCAAAGGAACAGGGGCAGGGACTAGCGGCTACGAGCAGTACTTC. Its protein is CASKGTGAGTSGYEQYF.

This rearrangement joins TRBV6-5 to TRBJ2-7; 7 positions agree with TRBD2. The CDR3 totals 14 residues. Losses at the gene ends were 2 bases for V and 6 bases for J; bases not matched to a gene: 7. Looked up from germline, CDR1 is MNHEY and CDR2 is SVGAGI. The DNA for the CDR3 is TGTGCCAGCAGTTACAGGGAGGGAGCGGGCGAGCAGTACTTC. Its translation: CASSYREGAGEQYF.

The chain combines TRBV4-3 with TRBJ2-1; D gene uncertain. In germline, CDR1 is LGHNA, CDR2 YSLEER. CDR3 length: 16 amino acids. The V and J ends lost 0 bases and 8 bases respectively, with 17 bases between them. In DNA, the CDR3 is TGCGCCAGCAGCCAAGATATGGGCTATAATCTCTATGAGCAGTTCTTC. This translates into CASSQDMGYNLYEQFF.

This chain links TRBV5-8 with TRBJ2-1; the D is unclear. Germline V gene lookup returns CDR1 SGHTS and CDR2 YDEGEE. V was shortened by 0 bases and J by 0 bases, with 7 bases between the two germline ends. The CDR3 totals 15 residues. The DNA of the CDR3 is TGTGCCAGCAGCTTGGATCTCAGCTCCTACAATGAGCAGTTCTTC. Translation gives CASSLDLSSYNEQFF.

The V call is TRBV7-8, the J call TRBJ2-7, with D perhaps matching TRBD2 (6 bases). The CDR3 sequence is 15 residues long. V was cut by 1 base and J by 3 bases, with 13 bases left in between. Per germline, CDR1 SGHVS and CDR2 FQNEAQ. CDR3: CASSLVVGGYYEQYF. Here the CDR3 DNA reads TGTGCCAGCAGCTTAGTAGTGGGGGGATACTACGAGCAGTACTTC.

The CDR3 loop is CASSEWDRGDEQYF. The CDR3 DNA reads as TGTGCCAGCAGTGAATGGGACAGGGGGGACGAGCAGTACTTC. The chain combines TRBV2 with TRBJ2-7; TRBD1 aligns across 11 bases. Per the germline V gene, CDR1 is SNHLY and CDR2 is FYNNEI. The CDR3 totals 14 residues. V lost 2 bases, J lost 5 bases, and 2 bases stayed unmatched.

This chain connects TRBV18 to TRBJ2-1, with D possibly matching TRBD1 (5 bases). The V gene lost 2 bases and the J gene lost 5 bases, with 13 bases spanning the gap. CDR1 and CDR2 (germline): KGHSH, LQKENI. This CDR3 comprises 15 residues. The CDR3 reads CASSPDIPGHNEQFF. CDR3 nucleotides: TGTGCCAGCTCACCAGATATCCCAGGGCACAATGAGCAGTTCTTC.

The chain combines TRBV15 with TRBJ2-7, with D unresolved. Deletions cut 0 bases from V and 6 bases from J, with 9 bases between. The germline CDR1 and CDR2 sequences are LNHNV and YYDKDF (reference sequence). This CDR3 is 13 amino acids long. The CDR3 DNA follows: TGTGCCACCAGCAGAGATTTCATGGCCGAGCAGTACTTC. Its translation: CATSRDFMAEQYF.

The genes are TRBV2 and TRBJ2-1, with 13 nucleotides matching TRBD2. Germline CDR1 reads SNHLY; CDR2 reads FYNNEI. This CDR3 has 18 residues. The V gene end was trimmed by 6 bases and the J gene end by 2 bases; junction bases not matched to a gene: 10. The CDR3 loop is CASRTGTSGVLAYNEQFF. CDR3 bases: TGTGCCAGCAGAACCGGGACTAGCGGGGTTTTGGCCTACAATGAGCAGTTCTTC.

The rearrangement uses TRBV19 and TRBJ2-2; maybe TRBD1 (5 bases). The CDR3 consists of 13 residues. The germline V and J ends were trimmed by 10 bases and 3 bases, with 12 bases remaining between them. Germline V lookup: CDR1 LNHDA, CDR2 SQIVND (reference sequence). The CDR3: CATADTYTGELFF. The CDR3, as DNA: TGTGCCACGGCGGACACTTACACCGGGGAGCTGTTTTTT.

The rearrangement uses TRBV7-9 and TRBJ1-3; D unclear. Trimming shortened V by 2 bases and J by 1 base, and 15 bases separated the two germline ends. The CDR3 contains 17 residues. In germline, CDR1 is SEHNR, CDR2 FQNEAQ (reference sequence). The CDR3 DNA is TGTGCCAGCAGCTTAAGCGTCGGCCCGAGATCTGGAAACACCATATATTTT. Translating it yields CASSLSVGPRSGNTIYF. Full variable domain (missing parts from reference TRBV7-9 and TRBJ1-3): DTGVSQNPRHKITKRGQNVTFRCDPISEHNRLYWYRQTLGQGPEFLTYFQNEAQLEKSRLLSDRFSAERPKGSFSTLEIQRTEQGDSAMYLCASSLSVGPRSGNTIYFGEGSWLTVV.

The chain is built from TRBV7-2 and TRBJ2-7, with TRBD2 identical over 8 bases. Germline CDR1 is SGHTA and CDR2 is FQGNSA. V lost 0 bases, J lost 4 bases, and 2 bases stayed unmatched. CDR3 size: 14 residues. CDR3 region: CASSLALAGYEQYF. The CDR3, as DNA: TGTGCCAGCAGCTTAGCGCTAGCGGGTTACGAGCAGTACTTC.

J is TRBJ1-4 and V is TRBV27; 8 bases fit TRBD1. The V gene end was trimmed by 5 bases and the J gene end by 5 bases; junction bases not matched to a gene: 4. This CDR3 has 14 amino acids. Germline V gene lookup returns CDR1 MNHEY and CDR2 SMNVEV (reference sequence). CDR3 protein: CASSPYRGNEKLFF. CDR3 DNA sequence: TGTGCCAGCAGTCCCTACAGGGGGAATGAAAAACTGTTTTTT. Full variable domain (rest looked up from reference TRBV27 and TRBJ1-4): EAQVTQNPRYLITVTGKKLTVTCSQNMNHEYMSWYRQDPGLGLRQIYYSMNVEVTDKGDVPEGYKVSRKEKRNFPLILESPSPNQTSLYFCASSPYRGNEKLFFGSGTQLSVL.

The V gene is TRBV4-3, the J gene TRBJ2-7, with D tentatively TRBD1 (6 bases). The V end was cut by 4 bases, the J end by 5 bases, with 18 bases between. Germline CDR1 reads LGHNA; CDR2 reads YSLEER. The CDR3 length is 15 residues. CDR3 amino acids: CASSPGTGTFNEQYF. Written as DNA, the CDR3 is TGCGCCAGCAGCCCAGGGACCGGGACATTCAACGAGCAGTACTTC.

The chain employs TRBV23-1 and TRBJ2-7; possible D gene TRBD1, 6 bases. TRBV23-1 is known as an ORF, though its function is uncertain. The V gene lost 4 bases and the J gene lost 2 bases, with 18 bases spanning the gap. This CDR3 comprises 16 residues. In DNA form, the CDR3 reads TGCGCCAGCAGTCGCGTGCAGGGGTGGGACCCCTACGAGCAGTACTTC. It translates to CASSRVQGWDPYEQYF.

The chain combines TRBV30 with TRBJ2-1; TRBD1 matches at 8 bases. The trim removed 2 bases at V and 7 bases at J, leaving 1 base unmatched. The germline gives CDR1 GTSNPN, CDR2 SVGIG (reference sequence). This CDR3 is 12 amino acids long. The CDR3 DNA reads TGTGCCTGGAGTCACAGGGGGAATGAGCAGTTCTTC. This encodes CAWSHRGNEQFF.

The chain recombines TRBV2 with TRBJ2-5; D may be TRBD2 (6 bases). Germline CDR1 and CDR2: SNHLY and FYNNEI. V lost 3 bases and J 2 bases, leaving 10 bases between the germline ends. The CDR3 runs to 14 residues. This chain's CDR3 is CASSEFGGQETQYF. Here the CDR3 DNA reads TGTGCCAGCAGTGAGTTCGGGGGTCAAGAGACCCAGTACTTC. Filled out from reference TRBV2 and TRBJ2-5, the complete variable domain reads EPEVTQTPSHQVTQMGQEVILRCVPISNHLYFYWYRQILGQKVEFLVSFYNNEISEKSEIFDDQFSVERPDGSNFTLKIRSTKLEDSAMYFCASSEFGGQETQYFGPGTRLLVL.

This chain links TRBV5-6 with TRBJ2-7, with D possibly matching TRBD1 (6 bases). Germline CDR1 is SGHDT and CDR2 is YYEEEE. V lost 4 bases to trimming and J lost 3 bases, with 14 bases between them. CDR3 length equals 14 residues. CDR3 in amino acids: CASSNRDTFYEQYF. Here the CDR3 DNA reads TGTGCCAGCAGCAACCGGGACACCTTCTACGAGCAGTACTTC. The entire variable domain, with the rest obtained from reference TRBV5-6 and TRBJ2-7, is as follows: DAGVTQSPTHLIKTRGQQVTLRCSPKSGHDTVSWYQQALGQGPQFIFQYYEEEERQRGNFPDRFSGHQFPNYSSELNVNALLLGDSALYLCASSNRDTFYEQYFGPGTRLTVT.

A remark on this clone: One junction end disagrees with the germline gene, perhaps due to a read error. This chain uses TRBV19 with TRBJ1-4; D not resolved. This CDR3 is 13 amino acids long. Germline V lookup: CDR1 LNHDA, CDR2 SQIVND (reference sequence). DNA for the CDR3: TGTGCCAGTAGTATCTCCGGCGGCAAATCCGTGGTTTTT. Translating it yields CASSISGGKSVVF. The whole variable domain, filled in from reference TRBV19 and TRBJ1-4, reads DGGITQSPKYLFRKEGQNVTLSCEQNLNHDAMYWYRQDPGQGLRLIYYSQIVNDFQKGDIAEGYSVSREKKESFPLTVTSAQKNPTAFYLCASSISGGKSVVFGSGTQLSVL.

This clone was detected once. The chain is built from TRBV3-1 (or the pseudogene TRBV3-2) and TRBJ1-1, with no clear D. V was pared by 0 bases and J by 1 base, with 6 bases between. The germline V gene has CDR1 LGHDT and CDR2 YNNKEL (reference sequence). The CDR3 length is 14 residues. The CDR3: CASSQDGGNTEAFF. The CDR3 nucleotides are TGTGCCAGCAGCCAAGACGGTGGGAACACTGAAGCTTTCTTT.

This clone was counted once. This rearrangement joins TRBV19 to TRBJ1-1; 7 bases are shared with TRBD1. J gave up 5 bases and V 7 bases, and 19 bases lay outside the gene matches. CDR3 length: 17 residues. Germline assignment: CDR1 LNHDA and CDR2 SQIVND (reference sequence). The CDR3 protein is CASTIGTVGERLTEAFF. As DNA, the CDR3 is TGTGCCAGTACCATCGGGACAGTGGGGGAGCGGTTAACTGAAGCTTTCTTT.

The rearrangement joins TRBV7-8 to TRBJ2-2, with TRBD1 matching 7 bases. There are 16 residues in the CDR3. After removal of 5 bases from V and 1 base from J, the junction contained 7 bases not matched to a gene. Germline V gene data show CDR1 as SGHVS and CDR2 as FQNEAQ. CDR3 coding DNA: TGTGCCAGCAGCCCGGGGACAGAGAGGAACACCGGGGAGCTGTTTTTT. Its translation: CASSPGTERNTGELFF.

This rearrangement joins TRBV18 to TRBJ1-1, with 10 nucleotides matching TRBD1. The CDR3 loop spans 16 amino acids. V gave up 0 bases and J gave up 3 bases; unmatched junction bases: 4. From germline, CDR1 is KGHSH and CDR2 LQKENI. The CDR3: CASSPPGTGADTEAFF. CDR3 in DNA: TGTGCCAGCTCACCACCCGGGACAGGGGCAGACACTGAAGCTTTCTTT.